What follows is one TCR beta chain and its context. The data are from a study of blood T cell repertoires in COVID-19. Overall study: The samples span acute and convalescent COVID-19 from the United States, Italy and Spain. From T cells, B-cell-depleted T cells, or PBMCs came the material, which was cDNA or gDNA.

CDR3 size: 15 residues. Germline CDR1 is LNHDA and CDR2 is SQIVND (reference sequence). V lost 9 bases and J lost 4; bases outside the gene matches: 14. Original data processing: Reference gene primer amplification in the assay estimated nucleated cell counts. The protocol was immunoSEQ multiplex PCR, while the TCRdb copy is restricted to in-frame clones and leaves out a portion. V, J and clone size are taken as reported in that table, and D and trimming were inferred from the DNA itself. The top ten clones hold 2.5% to 3% of a sample with 270,000 or so clones, 81% of them seen once. Sequenced: peripheral blood. The origin of this receptor is a woman aged 60-75 years with active or convalescent COVID-19. This rearrangement joins TRBV19 to TRBJ1-2, with 7 bases matching TRBD1. DNA for the CDR3: TGTGCCAGCCAATCCGGGACAGAGGGGGTCTATGGCTACACCTTC. Translating gives CASQSGTEGVYGYTF.